This T cell receptor (beta chain) came from a study of blood T cell repertoires in COVID-19. This clone appeared a few times. Everyone who took part was 18 to 89 years old, and they came from 20 to 25 US areas. Clinical histories supplied by participants themselves formed the basis of cohort assignment. J lost 6 bases, V lost 3 bases, and 2 bases had no gene match. Germline values: CDR1 KGHDR, CDR2 SFDVKD. The CDR3 loop spans 14 amino acids. Authors' methods: Reference gene primer amplification in the assay estimated nucleated cell counts. Measured with immunoSEQ multiplex PCR; TCRdb has only the in-frame clones, and not every one. From that table come the V and J calls and clone size; the DNA was used to work out D and trimming. The sample shows roughly 300,000 clones, more than 75% of them seen only once.

The source of this sequence is a woman under 40 who had recovered from COVID-19. This rearrangement joins TRBV24-1 to TRBJ2-1; TRBD1 matches at 9 bases. The sequenced material came from PBMCs or T cells enriched from blood (not recorded which). CDR3 residues: CATSDTTGGNEQFF. The CDR3 nucleotides read TGTGCCACCAGTGATACGACAGGGGGCAATGAGCAGTTCTTC.